The 12 T cell receptor beta chains listed next were all sequenced from one sample in a study of OX40 agonist ivuxolimab in advanced cancers. Measured with immunoSEQ multiplex PCR; TCRdb has only the in-frame clones, and not every one. Of under 45,000 clones listed, around four fifths were seen once; the top ten hold roughly 2.5%. Specimen: CD4+ or CD8+ T cells sorted from blood, collected in a trial of the OX40 agonist ivuxolimab. The receptors come from an adult with an advanced solid tumor such as melanoma, head and neck, liver or kidney cancer.

The rearrangement uses TRBV4-3 and TRBJ2-7; 11 nucleotides line up with TRBD2. V was pared by 3 bases and J by 2 bases, with 3 bases of the junction left unmatched. The CDR3 consists of 15 residues. Germline CDR1 is LGHNA and CDR2 is YSLEER. The CDR3 loop reads CASSQWTSGPYEQYF. Written as DNA, the CDR3 is TGCGCCAGCAGCCAGTGGACTAGCGGGCCCTACGAGCAGTACTTC.

The chain has TRBV11-2 and TRBJ2-1, with 12 bases lining up with TRBD2. Losses at the gene ends were 1 base for V and 15 bases for J; bases not matched to a gene: 7. This CDR3 spans 14 amino acids. Germline CDR1 is SGHAT and CDR2 is FQNNGV. CDR3 protein: CASSLAGLAGLPFF. In DNA form, the CDR3 reads TGTGCCAGCAGCTTAGCGGGACTAGCGGGCCTACCGTTCTTC. Supplemented by reference TRBV11-2 and TRBJ2-1, the full variable domain reads EAGVAQSPRYKIIEKRQSVAFWCNPISGHATLYWYQQILGQGPKLLIQFQNNGVVDDSQLPKDRFSAERLKGVDSTLKIQPAKLEDSAVYLCASSLAGLAGLPFFGPGTRLTVL.

This clone was recorded once. The rearrangement uses TRBV11-2 and TRBJ2-5, with D unclear. The CDR3 loop spans 13 amino acids. Germline V CDR1 and CDR2: SGHAT, FQNNGV. Trimming removed 5 bases at V and 3 bases at J, with 10 bases between. The CDR3 bases are TGTGCCAGCAGCCAGACGATGGAAGAGACCCAGTACTTC. Its protein product is CASSQTMEETQYF. The variable domain in full, completed from reference TRBV11-2 and TRBJ2-5, reads EAGVAQSPRYKIIEKRQSVAFWCNPISGHATLYWYQQILGQGPKLLIQFQNNGVVDDSQLPKDRFSAERLKGVDSTLKIQPAKLEDSAVYLCASSQTMEETQYFGPGTRLLVL.

The CDR3 nucleotides read TGTGCCAGCTCACCGGGGTTGGATGAGACCCAGTACTTC. It specifies CASSPGLDETQYF. The chain is built from TRBV18 and TRBJ2-5, with D hard to call. The V end lost 3 bases, the J end lost 5 bases, and 10 bases lay between the germline ends. The germline gives CDR1 KGHSH, CDR2 LQKENI. This CDR3 has 13 residues. The complete variable domain, with remaining parts taken from reference TRBV18 and TRBJ2-5, reads NAGVMQNPRHLVRRRGQEARLRCSPMKGHSHVYWYRQLPEEGLKFMVYLQKENIIDESGMPKERFSAEFPKEGPSILRIQQVVRGDSAAYFCASSPGLDETQYFGPGTRLLVL.

V and J are TRBV5-1 and TRBJ2-5; 13 bases map to TRBD2. The assigned J gene may be wrong: the sequence end matches TRBJ2-7 better. Germline loops: CDR1 SGHRS, CDR2 YFSETQ. The CDR3 spans 15 residues. Written as DNA, the CDR3 is TGCGCCAGCAGCCTAGGACTAGCGGGAGTCAACGAGCAGTACTTC. It translates to CASSLGLAGVNEQYF.

In this sample, this clone turned up a few times. This chain joins TRBV6-1 and TRBJ1-2; 10 positions match TRBD1. Trimming at V came to 4 bases and at J to 8 bases, leaving 7 bases not matched to a gene. There are 14 residues in the CDR3. Per the germline V gene, CDR1 is MNHNS and CDR2 is SASEGT. The CDR3 sequence: CASSARGQGMGYTF. The DNA of the CDR3 is TGTGCCAGCAGTGCCCGGGGACAGGGGATGGGCTACACCTTC.

The rearrangement uses TRBV5-4 and TRBJ2-3, with a weak D call TRBD2 (5 bases). CDR1 and CDR2 from the germline V gene are SGHNT and YYREEE (reference sequence). The CDR3 consists of 14 residues. V shed 2 bases and J shed 2 bases, with 9 bases lying between them. The CDR3 nucleotides are TGTGCCAGCAGCTTAAGTGACTACACAGATACGCAGTATTTT. Translated: CASSLSDYTDTQYF. Full variable domain (missing parts from reference TRBV5-4 and TRBJ2-3): ETGVTQSPTHLIKTRGQQVTLRCSSQSGHNTVSWYQQALGQGPQFIFQYYREEENGRGNFPPRFSGLQFPNYSSELNVNALELDDSALYLCASSLSDYTDTQYFGPGTRLTVL.

V and J are TRBV6-1 and TRBJ2-5, with 8 bases fitting TRBD2. There are 17 residues in the CDR3. The V segment lost 1 base and the J segment 5 bases; nucleotides outside the gene matches: 12. From germline, CDR1 is MNHNS and CDR2 SASEGT. CDR3: CASSEVPAGEGWETQYF. CDR3 bases: TGTGCCAGCAGTGAAGTTCCAGCGGGGGAGGGCTGGGAGACCCAGTACTTC.

This sequence joins TRBV9 and TRBJ2-5, with a weak D call TRBD2 (5 bases). V lost 3 bases and J lost 0, with 9 bases in between. Germline CDR1 SGDLS, CDR2 YYNGEE. The CDR3 length is 14 residues. The CDR3 sequence is CASSAPGYQETQYF. The CDR3 DNA is TGTGCCAGCAGCGCCCCGGGGTACCAAGAGACCCAGTACTTC.

The rearrangement joins TRBV2 to TRBJ1-1; TRBD1 aligns across 8 bases. The CDR3 totals 14 residues. CDR1 and CDR2 (germline): SNHLY, FYNNEI. V was pared by 4 bases and J by 3 bases, with 4 bases of the junction left unmatched. The CDR3 sequence is CASSGMGQDTEAFF. The CDR3 coding sequence is TGTGCCAGCAGTGGAATGGGACAGGACACTGAAGCTTTCTTT.

The rearrangement uses TRBV27 and TRBJ1-6; perhaps TRBD1 as D (6 bases). The CDR3 consists of 13 residues. The ends were cut back, 5 bases at V and 11 bases at J, with 13 bases in the middle. Germline V gene data show CDR1 as MNHEY and CDR2 as SMNVEV (reference sequence). In DNA, the CDR3 is TGTGCCAGCAGTCCGGCGGGGGCTGCACCCCTCCACTTT. Its translation: CASSPAGAAPLHF.

V gene TRBV2 combines with J gene TRBJ2-7; 12 nucleotides agree with TRBD2. CDR3 length equals 14 residues. From germline, CDR1 is SNHLY and CDR2 FYNNEI. J lost 4 bases, V lost 7 bases, and 5 bases had no gene match. CDR3: CASKGLAGSYEQYV. The CDR3 region has the DNA TGTGCCAGCAAAGGACTAGCGGGATCTTACGAGCAGTACGTC.